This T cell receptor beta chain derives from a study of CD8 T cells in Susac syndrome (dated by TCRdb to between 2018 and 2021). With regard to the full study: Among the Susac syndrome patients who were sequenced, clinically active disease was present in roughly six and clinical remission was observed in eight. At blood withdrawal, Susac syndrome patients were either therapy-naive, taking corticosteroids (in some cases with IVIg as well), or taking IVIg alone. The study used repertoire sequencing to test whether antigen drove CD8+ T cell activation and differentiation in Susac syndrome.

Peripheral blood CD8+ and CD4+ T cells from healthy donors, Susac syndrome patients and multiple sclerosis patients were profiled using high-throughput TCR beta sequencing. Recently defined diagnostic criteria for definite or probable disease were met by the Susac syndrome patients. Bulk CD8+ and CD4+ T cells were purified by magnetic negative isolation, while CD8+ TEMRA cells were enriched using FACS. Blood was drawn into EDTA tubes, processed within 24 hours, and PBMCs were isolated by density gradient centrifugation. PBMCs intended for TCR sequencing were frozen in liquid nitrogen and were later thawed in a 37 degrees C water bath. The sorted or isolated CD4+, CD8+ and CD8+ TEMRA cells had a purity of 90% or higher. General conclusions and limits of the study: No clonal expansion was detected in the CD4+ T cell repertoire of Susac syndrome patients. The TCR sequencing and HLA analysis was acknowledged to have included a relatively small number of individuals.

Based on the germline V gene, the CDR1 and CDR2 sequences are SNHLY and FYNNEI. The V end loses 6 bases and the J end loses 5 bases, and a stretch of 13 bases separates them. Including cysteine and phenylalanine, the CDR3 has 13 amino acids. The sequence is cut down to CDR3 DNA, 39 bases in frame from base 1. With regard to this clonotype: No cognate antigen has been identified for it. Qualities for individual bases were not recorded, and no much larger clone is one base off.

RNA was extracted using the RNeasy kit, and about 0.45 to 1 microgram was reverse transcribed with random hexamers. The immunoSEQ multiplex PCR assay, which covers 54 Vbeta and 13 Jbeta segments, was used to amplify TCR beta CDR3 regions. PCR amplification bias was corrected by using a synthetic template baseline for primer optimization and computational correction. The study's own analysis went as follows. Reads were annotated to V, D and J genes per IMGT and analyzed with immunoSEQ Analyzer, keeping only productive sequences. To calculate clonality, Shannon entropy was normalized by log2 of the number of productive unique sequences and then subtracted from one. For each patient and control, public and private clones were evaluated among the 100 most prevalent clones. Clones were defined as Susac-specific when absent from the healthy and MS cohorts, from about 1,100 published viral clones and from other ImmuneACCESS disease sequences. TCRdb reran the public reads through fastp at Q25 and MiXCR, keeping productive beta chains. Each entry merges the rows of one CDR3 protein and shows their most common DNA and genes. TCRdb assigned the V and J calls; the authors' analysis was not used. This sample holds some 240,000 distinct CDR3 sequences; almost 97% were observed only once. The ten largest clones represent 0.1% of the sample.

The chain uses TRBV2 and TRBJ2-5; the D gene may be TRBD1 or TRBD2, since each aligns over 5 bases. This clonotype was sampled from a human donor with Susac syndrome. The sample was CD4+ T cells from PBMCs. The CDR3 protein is CASSWDLAETQYF. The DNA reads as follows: TGTGCCAGCAGCTGGGACCTGGCGGAGACCCAGTACTTC.